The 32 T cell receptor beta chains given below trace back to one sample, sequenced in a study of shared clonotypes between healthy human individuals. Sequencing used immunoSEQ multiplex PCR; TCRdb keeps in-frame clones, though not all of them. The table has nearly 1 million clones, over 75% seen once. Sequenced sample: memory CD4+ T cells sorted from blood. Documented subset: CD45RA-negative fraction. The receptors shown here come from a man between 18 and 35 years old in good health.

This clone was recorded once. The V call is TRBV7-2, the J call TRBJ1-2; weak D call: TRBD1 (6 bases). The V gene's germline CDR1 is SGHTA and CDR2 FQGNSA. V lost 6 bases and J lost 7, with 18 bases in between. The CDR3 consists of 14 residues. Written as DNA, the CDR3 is TGTGCCAGCAGAGAGGGGGTTCTTACTCGTGGCTACACCTTC. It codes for CASREGVLTRGYTF.

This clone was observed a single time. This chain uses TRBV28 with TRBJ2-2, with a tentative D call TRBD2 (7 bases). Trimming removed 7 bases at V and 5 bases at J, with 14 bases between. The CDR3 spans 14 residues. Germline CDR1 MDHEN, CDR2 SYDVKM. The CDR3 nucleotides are TGTGCCAGCAAGGGGGGGACCAAAACCGGGGAGCTGTTTTTT. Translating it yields CASKGGTKTGELFF.

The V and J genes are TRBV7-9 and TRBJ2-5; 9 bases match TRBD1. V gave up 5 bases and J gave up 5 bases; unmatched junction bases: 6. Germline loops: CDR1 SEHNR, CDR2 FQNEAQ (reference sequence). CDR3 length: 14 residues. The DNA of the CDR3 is TGTGCCAGCAGCACCAAGACAGGGGGGGAGACCCAGTACTTC. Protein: CASSTKTGGETQYF.

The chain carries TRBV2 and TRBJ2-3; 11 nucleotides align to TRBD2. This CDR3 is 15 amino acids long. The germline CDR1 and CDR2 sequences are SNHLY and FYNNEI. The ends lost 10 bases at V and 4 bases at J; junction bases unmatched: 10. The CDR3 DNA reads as TGTGCCACCCAGAAGACTAGCGGGGTAGCAGATACGCAGTATTTT. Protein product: CATQKTSGVADTQYF.

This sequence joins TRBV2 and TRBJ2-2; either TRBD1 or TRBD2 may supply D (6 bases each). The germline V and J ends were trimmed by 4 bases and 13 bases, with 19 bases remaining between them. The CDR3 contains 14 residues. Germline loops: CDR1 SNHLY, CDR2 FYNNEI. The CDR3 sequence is CASSGPQGGSWLFF. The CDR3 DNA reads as TGTGCCAGCAGTGGACCTCAAGGGGGGTCCTGGCTGTTTTTT.

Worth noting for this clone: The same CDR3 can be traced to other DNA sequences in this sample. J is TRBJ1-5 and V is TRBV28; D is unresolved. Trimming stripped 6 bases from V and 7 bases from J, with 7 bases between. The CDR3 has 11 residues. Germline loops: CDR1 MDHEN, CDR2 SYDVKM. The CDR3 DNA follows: TGTGCCAGCAGCCTAGAACAGCCCCAGCATTTT. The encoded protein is CASSLEQPQHF.

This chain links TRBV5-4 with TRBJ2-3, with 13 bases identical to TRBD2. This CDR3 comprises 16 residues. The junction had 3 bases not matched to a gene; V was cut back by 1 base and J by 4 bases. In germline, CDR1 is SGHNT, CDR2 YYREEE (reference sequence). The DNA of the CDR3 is TGTGCCAGCAGCTTGCCACTAGCGGGAGGGCCAGATACGCAGTATTTT. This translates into CASSLPLAGGPDTQYF.

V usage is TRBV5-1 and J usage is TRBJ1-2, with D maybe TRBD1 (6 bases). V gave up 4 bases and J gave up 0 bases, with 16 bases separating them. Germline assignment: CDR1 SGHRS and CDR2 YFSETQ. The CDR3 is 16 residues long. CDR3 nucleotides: TGCGCCAGCAGCCTCCTTTCAGGACAGTCTAACTATGGCTACACCTTC. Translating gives CASSLLSGQSNYGYTF.

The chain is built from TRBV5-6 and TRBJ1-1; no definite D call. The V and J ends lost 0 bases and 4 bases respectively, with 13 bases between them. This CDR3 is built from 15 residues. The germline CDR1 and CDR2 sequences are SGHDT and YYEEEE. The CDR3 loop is CASSLVFPAGTEAFF. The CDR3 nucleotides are TGTGCCAGCAGCTTGGTTTTTCCAGCGGGCACTGAAGCTTTCTTT.

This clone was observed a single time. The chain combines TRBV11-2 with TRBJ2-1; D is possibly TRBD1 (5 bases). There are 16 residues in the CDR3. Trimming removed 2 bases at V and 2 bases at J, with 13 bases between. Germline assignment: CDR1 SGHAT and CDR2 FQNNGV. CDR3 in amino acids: CASSLLAQVTYNEQFF. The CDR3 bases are TGTGCCAGCAGCTTACTCGCACAGGTCACCTACAATGAGCAGTTCTTC.

This chain's CDR3 is CASSSPPARNTEAFF. The CDR3 region has the DNA TGTGCCAGCAGCTCACCACCCGCCCGGAACACTGAAGCTTTCTTT. The gene calls are TRBV13 and TRBJ1-1; D unresolved. Deletions cut 4 bases from V and 1 base from J, with 13 bases between. The CDR3 is 15 amino acids. From germline, CDR1 is PRHDT and CDR2 FYEKMQ (reference sequence).

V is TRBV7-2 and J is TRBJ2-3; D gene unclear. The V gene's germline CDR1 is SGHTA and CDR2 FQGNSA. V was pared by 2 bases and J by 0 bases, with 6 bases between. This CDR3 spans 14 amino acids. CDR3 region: CASSLPDSTDTQYF. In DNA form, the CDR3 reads TGTGCCAGCAGCTTACCGGACAGCACAGATACGCAGTATTTT.

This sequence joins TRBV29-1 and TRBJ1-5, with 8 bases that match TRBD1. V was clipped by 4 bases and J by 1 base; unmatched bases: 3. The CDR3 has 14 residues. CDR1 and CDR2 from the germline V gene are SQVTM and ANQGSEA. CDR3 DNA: TGCAGCGTTGGCCAGGGGGCAAGCAATCAGCCCCAGCATTTT. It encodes CSVGQGASNQPQHF.

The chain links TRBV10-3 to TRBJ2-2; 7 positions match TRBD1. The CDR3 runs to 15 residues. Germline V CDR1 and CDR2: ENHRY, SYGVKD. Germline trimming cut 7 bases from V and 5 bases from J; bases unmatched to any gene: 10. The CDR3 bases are TGTGCCATCACGGAGACAGGGTTTCGGACCGGGGAGCTGTTTTTT. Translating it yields CAITETGFRTGELFF.

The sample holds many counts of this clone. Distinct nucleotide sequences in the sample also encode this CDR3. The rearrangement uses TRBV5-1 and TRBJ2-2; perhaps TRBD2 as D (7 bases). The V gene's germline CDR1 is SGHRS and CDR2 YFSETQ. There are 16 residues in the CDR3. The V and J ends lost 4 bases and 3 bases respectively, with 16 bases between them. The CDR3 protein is CASSPRRGPDTGELFF. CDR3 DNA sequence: TGCGCCAGCAGCCCGCGGCGGGGGCCGGACACCGGGGAGCTGTTTTTT.

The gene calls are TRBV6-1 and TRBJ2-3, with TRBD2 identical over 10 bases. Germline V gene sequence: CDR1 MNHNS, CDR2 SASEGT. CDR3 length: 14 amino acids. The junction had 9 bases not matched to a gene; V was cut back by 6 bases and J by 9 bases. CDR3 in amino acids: CASRQAGGLRTQYF. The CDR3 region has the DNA TGTGCCAGCAGGCAAGCGGGGGGGCTAAGGACGCAGTATTTT.

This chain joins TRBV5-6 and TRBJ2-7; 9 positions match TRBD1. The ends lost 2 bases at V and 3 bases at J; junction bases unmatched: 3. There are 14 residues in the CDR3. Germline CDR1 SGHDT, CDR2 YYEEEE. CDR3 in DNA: TGTGCCAGCAGCTTTTACAGGGGGCGCTACGAGCAGTACTTC. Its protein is CASSFYRGRYEQYF.

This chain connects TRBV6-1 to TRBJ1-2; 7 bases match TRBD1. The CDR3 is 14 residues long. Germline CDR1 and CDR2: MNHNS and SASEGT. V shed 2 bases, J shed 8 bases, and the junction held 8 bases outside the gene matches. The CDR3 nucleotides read TGTGCCAGCAGTGAACGTTCAGGGGGGAGGGGCTACACCTTC. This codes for CASSERSGGRGYTF.

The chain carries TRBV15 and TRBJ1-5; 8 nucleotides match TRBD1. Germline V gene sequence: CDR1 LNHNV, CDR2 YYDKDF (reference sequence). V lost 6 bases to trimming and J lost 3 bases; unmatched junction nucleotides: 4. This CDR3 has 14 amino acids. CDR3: CATRTGDPNQPQHF. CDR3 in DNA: TGTGCCACCAGGACAGGGGACCCCAATCAGCCCCAGCATTTT.

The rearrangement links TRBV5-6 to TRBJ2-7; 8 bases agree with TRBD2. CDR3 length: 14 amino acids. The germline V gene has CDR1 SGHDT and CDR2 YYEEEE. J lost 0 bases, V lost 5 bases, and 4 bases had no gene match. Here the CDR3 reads CASSRGGISYEQYF. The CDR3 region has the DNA TGTGCCAGCAGTCGCGGGGGGATCTCCTACGAGCAGTACTTC.

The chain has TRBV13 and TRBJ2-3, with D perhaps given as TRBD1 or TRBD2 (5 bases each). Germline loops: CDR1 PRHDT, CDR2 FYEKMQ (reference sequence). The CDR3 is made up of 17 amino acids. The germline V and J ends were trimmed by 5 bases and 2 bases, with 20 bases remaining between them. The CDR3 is CASSPPTGTHYTDTQYF. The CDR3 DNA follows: TGTGCCAGCAGCCCCCCCACCGGGACCCACTACACAGATACGCAGTATTTT.

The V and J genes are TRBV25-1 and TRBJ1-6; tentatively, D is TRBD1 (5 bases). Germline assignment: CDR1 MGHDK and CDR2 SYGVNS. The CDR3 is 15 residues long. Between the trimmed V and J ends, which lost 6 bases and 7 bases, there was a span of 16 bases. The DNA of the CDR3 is TGTGCCAGCAGGGACGGGGGGAGAAACAATTCACCCCTCCACTTT. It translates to CASRDGGRNNSPLHF.

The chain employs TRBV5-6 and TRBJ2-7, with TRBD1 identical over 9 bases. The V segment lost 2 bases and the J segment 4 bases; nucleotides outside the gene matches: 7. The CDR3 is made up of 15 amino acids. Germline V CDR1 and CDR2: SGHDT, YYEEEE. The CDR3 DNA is TGTGCCAGCAGCTTCCGGGACAGGGTATTTTACGAGCAGTACTTC. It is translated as CASSFRDRVFYEQYF.

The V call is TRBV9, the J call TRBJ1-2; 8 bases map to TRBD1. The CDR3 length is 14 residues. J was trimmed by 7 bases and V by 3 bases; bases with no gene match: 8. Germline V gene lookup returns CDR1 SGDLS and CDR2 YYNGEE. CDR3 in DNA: TGTGCCAGCAGCGCCGGACAGGGTGGTTCTGGCTACACCTTC. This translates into CASSAGQGGSGYTF.

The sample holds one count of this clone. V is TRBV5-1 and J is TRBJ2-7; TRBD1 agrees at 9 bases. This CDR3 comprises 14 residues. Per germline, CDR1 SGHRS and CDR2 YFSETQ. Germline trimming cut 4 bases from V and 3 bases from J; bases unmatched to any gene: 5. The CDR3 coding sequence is TGCGCCAGCAGCCAGCTGGGACAGGGCTACGAGCAGTACTTC. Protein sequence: CASSQLGQGYEQYF.

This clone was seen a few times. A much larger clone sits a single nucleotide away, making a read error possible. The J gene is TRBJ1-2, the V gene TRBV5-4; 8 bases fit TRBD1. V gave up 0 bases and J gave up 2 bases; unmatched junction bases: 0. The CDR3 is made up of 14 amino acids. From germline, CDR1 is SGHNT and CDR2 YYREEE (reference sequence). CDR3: CASSLGQGNYGYTF. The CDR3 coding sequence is TGTGCCAGCAGCTTGGGACAGGGGAACTATGGCTACACCTTC.

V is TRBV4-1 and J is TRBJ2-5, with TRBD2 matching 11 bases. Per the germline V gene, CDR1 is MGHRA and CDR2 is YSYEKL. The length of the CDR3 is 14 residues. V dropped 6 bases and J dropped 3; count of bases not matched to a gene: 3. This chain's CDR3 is CASRIAGGKETQYF. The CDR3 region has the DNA TGCGCCAGCAGGATAGCGGGGGGGAAAGAGACCCAGTACTTC.

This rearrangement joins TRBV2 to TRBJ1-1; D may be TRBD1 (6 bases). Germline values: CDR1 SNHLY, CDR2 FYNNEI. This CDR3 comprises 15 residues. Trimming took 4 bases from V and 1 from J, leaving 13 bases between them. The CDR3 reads CASSGSGARNTEAFF. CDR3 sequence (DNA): TGTGCCAGCAGTGGGTCAGGGGCAAGGAACACTGAAGCTTTCTTT.

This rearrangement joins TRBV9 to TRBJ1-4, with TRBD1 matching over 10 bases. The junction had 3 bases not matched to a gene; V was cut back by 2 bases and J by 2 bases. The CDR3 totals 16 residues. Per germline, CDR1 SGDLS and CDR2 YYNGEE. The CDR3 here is CASSVGQGGTNEKLFF. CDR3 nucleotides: TGTGCCAGCAGCGTCGGACAGGGGGGCACTAATGAAAAACTGTTTTTT.

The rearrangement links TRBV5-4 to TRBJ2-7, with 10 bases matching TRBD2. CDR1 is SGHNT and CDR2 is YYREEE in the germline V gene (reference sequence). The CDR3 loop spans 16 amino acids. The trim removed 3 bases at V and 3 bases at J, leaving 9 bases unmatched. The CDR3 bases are TGTGCCAGCAGCTGGGGGAGCGGGAGGGCCATCTACGAGCAGTACTTC. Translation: CASSWGSGRAIYEQYF.

The CDR3 sequence: CASSLRTGAGGEQYF. In DNA form, the CDR3 reads TGCGCCAGCAGCTTACGGACAGGGGCGGGAGGCGAGCAGTACTTC. The chain is built from TRBV5-1 and TRBJ2-7, with D tentatively TRBD1 (9 bases). CDR1 and CDR2 (germline): SGHRS, YFSETQ. The length of the CDR3 is 15 residues. Trimming left V 2 bases short and J 6 bases short, with 18 bases between.

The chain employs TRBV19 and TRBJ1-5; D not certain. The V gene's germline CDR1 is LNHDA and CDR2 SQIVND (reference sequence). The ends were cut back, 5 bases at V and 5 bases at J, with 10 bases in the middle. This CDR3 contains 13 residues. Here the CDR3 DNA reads TGTGCCAGTAGTCCCCAGACGTATCAGCCCCAGCATTTT. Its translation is CASSPQTYQPQHF.